The sequence of this TCR beta chain was determined in a study of cytomegalovirus exposure and HLA in healthy donors. Germline loops: CDR1 LNHDA, CDR2 SQIVND (reference sequence). V was shortened by 6 bases and J by 5 bases, with 20 bases between the two germline ends. The CDR3 is 16 amino acids. The primer mix had 60 Vbeta and 13 Jbeta primers. Profiled with immunoSEQ multiplex PCR; TCRdb holds only in-frame clones, not every one. The sample totals tens of thousands of clones. The rearrangement uses TRBV19 and TRBJ1-5; D not resolved. This receptor was obtained from a middle-aged woman in good health and CMV-seropositive. The sample consisted of PBMCs. The CDR3: CASSKTPGEVDQPQHF. CDR3 coding DNA: TGTGCCAGTAGCAAGACTCCCGGGGAAGTGGATCAGCCCCAGCATTTT.